The rows below give T cell receptor beta chains drawn from one sample of a study of control samples from healthy donors and cancer patients. The repertoire was sequenced with immunoSEQ multiplex PCR; TCRdb's copy has only in-frame clones and lacks some. The table lists 170,000 or so clones, around 93% of them singletons, with over 1.1% in the top ten. Material for sequencing was blood. These receptors came from a man aged 18 to 29 in good health. Each CDR3 is given without its conserved first and last residue. Each record gives: CDR3 length, J gene, V gene, CDR3 protein.

cdr3_length: 13; j_call: TRBJ2-7; v_call: TRBV10-1; cdr3_aa: ASSLGPTSSYEQY
cdr3_length: 11; j_call: TRBJ2-7; v_call: TRBV29-1; cdr3_aa: SVKRSGPDEQY
cdr3_length: 10; j_call: TRBJ1-1; v_call: TRBV24-1; cdr3_aa: ATSDADSEAF
cdr3_length: 11; j_call: TRBJ1-5; v_call: TRBV30; cdr3_aa: AGGSSGDQPQH
cdr3_length: 13; j_call: TRBJ2-5; v_call: TRBV5-1; cdr3_aa: ASSLGPGGQETQY
cdr3_length: 13; j_call: TRBJ2-2; v_call: TRBV24-1; cdr3_aa: ATSEQGQGTGELF
cdr3_length: 16; j_call: TRBJ2-7; v_call: TRBV6-7; cdr3_aa: ASSYSNSTGVCSYEQY
cdr3_length: 10; j_call: TRBJ2-7; v_call: TRBV6-5; cdr3_aa: ASSSRDSEQY
cdr3_length: 15; j_call: TRBJ1-1; v_call: TRBV21-1; cdr3_aa: ASIPGTGGRVNTEAF
cdr3_length: 13; j_call: TRBJ2-1; v_call: TRBV6-5; cdr3_aa: ASCRTASSYNEQF
cdr3_length: 12; j_call: TRBJ1-1; v_call: TRBV30; cdr3_aa: AWLPGQGFSEAF
cdr3_length: 12; j_call: TRBJ1-6; v_call: TRBV5-1; cdr3_aa: ASSLEGFDSPLH
cdr3_length: 13; j_call: TRBJ1-2; v_call: TRBV28; cdr3_aa: ASSQTLSRDYGYT
cdr3_length: 11; j_call: TRBJ1-3; v_call: TRBV18; cdr3_aa: ASSPGSGNTIY
cdr3_length: 14; j_call: TRBJ2-2; v_call: TRBV3-1/TRBV3-2; cdr3_aa: ASSPGLAVITGELF
cdr3_length: 12; j_call: TRBJ1-2; v_call: TRBV3-1/TRBV3-2; cdr3_aa: ASSLRTAFYGYT
cdr3_length: 14; j_call: TRBJ1-5; v_call: TRBV2; cdr3_aa: ASSEGSVYSNQPQH
cdr3_length: 12; j_call: TRBJ1-2; v_call: TRBV24-1; cdr3_aa: ATSDPGQGQGYT
cdr3_length: 14; j_call: TRBJ1-2; v_call: TRBV9; cdr3_aa: ASSVDTQGAGDGYT
cdr3_length: 13; j_call: TRBJ2-2; v_call: TRBV5-1; cdr3_aa: ASSLGAGGTGELF
cdr3_length: 12; j_call: TRBJ1-2; v_call: TRBV7-9; cdr3_aa: ASSLGTANYGYT
cdr3_length: 12; j_call: TRBJ2-7; v_call: TRBV30; cdr3_aa: AWSVMGGLNEQY
cdr3_length: 13; j_call: TRBJ2-7; v_call: TRBV27; cdr3_aa: ASSLTSGGAREQY
cdr3_length: 11; j_call: TRBJ1-4; v_call: TRBV6-5; cdr3_aa: ASSRGGSEKLF
cdr3_length: 11; j_call: TRBJ1-2; v_call: TRBV5-4; cdr3_aa: ASSFVSESGYT
cdr3_length: 12; j_call: TRBJ1-6; v_call: TRBV19; cdr3_aa: ATGRSSYNSPLH
cdr3_length: 10; j_call: TRBJ2-5; v_call: TRBV5-6; cdr3_aa: ASSVRQETQY
cdr3_length: 10; j_call: TRBJ2-7; v_call: TRBV5-1; cdr3_aa: ASSLGGPEQY
cdr3_length: 12; j_call: TRBJ1-5; v_call: TRBV1; cdr3_aa: TSSLSGAPQPQH
cdr3_length: 16; j_call: TRBJ2-6; v_call: TRBV30; cdr3_aa: AWSAPTGARSGANVLT
cdr3_length: 12; j_call: TRBJ1-5; v_call: TRBV19; cdr3_aa: ASSTAVFNQPQH
cdr3_length: 14; j_call: TRBJ2-2; v_call: TRBV5-1; cdr3_aa: ASSSLGTGIAGELF
cdr3_length: 12; j_call: TRBJ2-7; v_call: TRBV5-1; cdr3_aa: ASSVTGGSYEQY
cdr3_length: 13; j_call: TRBJ2-3; v_call: TRBV5-5; cdr3_aa: ASRDAKGIPDTQY
cdr3_length: 11; j_call: TRBJ1-1; v_call: TRBV29-1; cdr3_aa: SVVAGGGTEAF
cdr3_length: 12; j_call: TRBJ1-3; v_call: TRBV6-5; cdr3_aa: ASKTRDSGNTIY
cdr3_length: 10; j_call: TRBJ1-2; v_call: TRBV2; cdr3_aa: ASRGDRVGYT
cdr3_length: 13; j_call: TRBJ1-3; v_call: TRBV9; cdr3_aa: ASSVGAILGNTIY
cdr3_length: 13; j_call: TRBJ2-7; v_call: TRBV5-1; cdr3_aa: ASSSGHLQTYEQY
cdr3_length: 11; j_call: TRBJ1-1; v_call: TRBV6-1; cdr3_aa: ASSEQGETEAF
cdr3_length: 13; j_call: TRBJ1-5; v_call: TRBV24-1; cdr3_aa: ATSDRSEIYQPQH
cdr3_length: 13; j_call: TRBJ1-1; v_call: TRBV7-8; cdr3_aa: ASSVRDGLNTEAF
cdr3_length: 13; j_call: TRBJ1-4; v_call: TRBV2; cdr3_aa: ASNRQGATNEKLF
cdr3_length: 14; j_call: TRBJ2-3; v_call: TRBV29-1; cdr3_aa: SVDRDRGLGTDTQY
cdr3_length: 11; j_call: TRBJ1-4; v_call: TRBV9; cdr3_aa: ASSFGPGEKLF
cdr3_length: 16; j_call: TRBJ2-5; v_call: TRBV29-1; cdr3_aa: SVELNLGLAGLQETQY
cdr3_length: 15; j_call: TRBJ2-2; v_call: TRBV2; cdr3_aa: ASSEVRDSPNTGELF
cdr3_length: 14; j_call: TRBJ2-5; v_call: TRBV18; cdr3_aa: ASSPRPPSSGETQY
cdr3_length: 12; j_call: TRBJ2-1; v_call: TRBV10-3; cdr3_aa: AISRQENPHEQF
cdr3_length: 12; j_call: TRBJ1-6; v_call: TRBV6-5; cdr3_aa: ATNSAGTASPLH
cdr3_length: 13; j_call: TRBJ2-2; v_call: TRBV5-5; cdr3_aa: ASSFSTGPTGELF
cdr3_length: 13; j_call: TRBJ2-2; v_call: TRBV5-6; cdr3_aa: ASSLSGFNSGELF
cdr3_length: 13; j_call: TRBJ1-6; v_call: TRBV5-4; cdr3_aa: ASSPSGSPDSPLH
cdr3_length: 11; j_call: TRBJ1-1; v_call: TRBV11-3; cdr3_aa: ASSLTTTSEAF
cdr3_length: 14; j_call: TRBJ1-6; v_call: TRBV4-1; cdr3_aa: ASSQVGPPGNSPLH
cdr3_length: 15; j_call: TRBJ1-2; v_call: TRBV4-1; cdr3_aa: ASSLNIIGVVNYGYT
cdr3_length: 11; j_call: TRBJ1-1; v_call: TRBV24-1; cdr3_aa: ATSDFGWTEAF